The 14 T cell receptor beta chains below were found in one sample sequenced in a study of identical twins. Using its own MiXCR run on the 5' RACE reads, TCRdb lists one record per CDR3 protein. The table shows around 570,000 distinct CDR3 sequences, with nearly 10% occurring only once. The data were also submitted as part of a second study, on yellow fever vaccine responses in identical twins.

The source material was PBMCs. These receptors came from a woman between 18 and 30 years old in good health.

The sample holds many counts of this clonotype. The rearrangement links TRBV6-2 or TRBV6-3 to TRBJ2-1; D gene unclear. Trimming removed 5 bases from V and 9 bases from J, with 8 bases in between. There are 11 residues in the CDR3. Germline values: CDR1 MNHEY, CDR2 SVGEGT. In DNA form, the CDR3 reads TGTGCCAGCAGTGAACGGGCTGAGCAGTTCTTC. Protein product: CASSERAEQFF.

As DNA, the CDR3 is TGTGCCATAAGGACTAGCGGGATTGTCAATGAGCAGTTCTTC. It codes for CAIRTSGIVNEQFF. The V gene is TRBV10-3, the J gene TRBJ2-1; the match to TRBD2 covers 12 bases. The germline gives CDR1 ENHRY, CDR2 SYGVKD. V trimming: 9 bases; J trimming: 6 bases; junction bases outside the gene matches: 6. This CDR3 comprises 14 residues.

CDR3 in amino acids: CASSLEYSSTDTQYF. In DNA form, the CDR3 reads TGTGCCAGCAGCTTAGAGTACAGTAGCACAGATACGCAGTATTTT. The chain has TRBV7-8 and TRBJ2-3; D uncertain. This CDR3 region has 15 residues. Trimming took 1 base from V and 0 from J, leaving 8 bases between them. In germline, CDR1 is SGHVS, CDR2 FQNEAQ.

In this sample, this clonotype turned up a few times. V gene TRBV3-1 combines with J gene TRBJ2-1; D not resolved. This CDR3 has 17 residues. CDR1 LGHDT and CDR2 YNNKEL come from the germline V gene (reference sequence). V shed 0 bases and J shed 2 bases, with 14 bases lying between them. This CDR3 reads CASSQDASPLTYNEQFF. The CDR3, as DNA: TGTGCCAGCAGCCAAGACGCCTCCCCTTTAACCTACAATGAGCAGTTCTTC.

The rearrangement uses TRBV29-1 and TRBJ2-7, with a tentative D call TRBD1 (6 bases). V was shortened by 0 bases and J by 2 bases, with 8 bases between the two germline ends. Germline V gene data show CDR1 as SQVTM and CDR2 as ANQGSEA. The CDR3 is 13 amino acids. CDR3 amino acids: CSVEETGTYEQYF. CDR3 in DNA: TGCAGCGTTGAAGAAACAGGGACCTACGAGCAGTACTTC.

The V and J genes are TRBV12-3 or TRBV12-4 and TRBJ2-7, with D maybe TRBD2 (5 bases). The CDR3 loop spans 12 amino acids. V was pared by 10 bases and J by 3 bases, with 13 bases between. CDR3 region: CATARGSYEQYF. As DNA, the CDR3 is TGTGCCACCGCCCGGGGAAGCTACGAGCAGTACTTC.

This clonotype was seen at least ten times. The chain uses TRBV28 and TRBJ2-3, with D unclear. V gave up 5 bases and J gave up 2 bases, with 14 bases separating them. The CDR3 is made up of 15 amino acids. Germline CDR1 MDHEN, CDR2 SYDVKM. CDR3 loop: CASSATDHYTDTQYF. CDR3 sequence (DNA): TGTGCCAGCAGTGCGACCGATCATTACACAGATACGCAGTATTTT. Full variable domain (remainder filled in from reference TRBV28 and TRBJ2-3): DVKVTQSSRYLVKRTGEKVFLECVQDMDHENMFWYRQDPGLGLRLIYFSYDVKMKEKGDIPEGYSVSREKKERFSLILESASTNQTSMYLCASSATDHYTDTQYFGPGTRLTVL.

There are many counts of this clonotype. This chain links TRBV7-8 with TRBJ2-7; D remains unclear. The V end was cut by 4 bases, the J end by 7 bases, with 11 bases between. The CDR3 spans 12 residues. Germline assignment: CDR1 SGHVS and CDR2 FQNEAQ. The CDR3 is CASSSSSSEQYF. CDR3 DNA sequence: TGTGCCAGCAGCTCCTCTTCGAGTGAGCAGTACTTC.

This clonotype was recorded at least ten times. This chain connects TRBV30 to TRBJ2-1; 9 bases match TRBD1. The CDR3 extends over 15 amino acids. V shed 4 bases, J shed 0 bases, and the junction held 4 bases outside the gene matches. CDR1 and CDR2 (germline): GTSNPN, SVGIG (reference sequence). The CDR3 sequence: CAWTGQGISYNEQFF. CDR3 coding DNA: TGTGCCTGGACCGGACAGGGGATCTCCTACAATGAGCAGTTCTTC.

This clonotype turned up a few times. V usage is TRBV5-6 and J usage is TRBJ1-4; D possibly corresponds to TRBD1 (5 bases). The CDR3 consists of 15 residues. Germline loops: CDR1 SGHDT, CDR2 YYEEEE. V was trimmed by 0 bases and J by 8 bases, leaving 14 bases between them. CDR3 nucleotides: TGTGCCAGCAGCTTGGATGCAGGGCAACGGGAAAAACTGTTTTTT. Protein: CASSLDAGQREKLFF.

CDR3 region: CASRRREGRIIQYF. CDR3 DNA: TGTGCCAGCCGTCGGCGGGAGGGCCGAATCATTCAGTACTTC. The genes are TRBV11-2 and TRBJ2-4; 9 nucleotides align to TRBD2. This CDR3 has 14 residues. The V segment lost 8 bases and the J segment 9 bases; nucleotides outside the gene matches: 11. CDR1 is SGHAT, CDR2 FQNNGV, per germline.

The chain carries TRBV5-1 and TRBJ2-7, with 9 bases lining up with TRBD1. Trimming at V came to 7 bases and at J to 2 bases, leaving 4 bases not matched to a gene. Per germline, CDR1 SGHRS and CDR2 YFSETQ. CDR3 length: 13 amino acids. CDR3 amino acids: CASAGDRAYEQYF. Written as DNA, the CDR3 is TGCGCCAGCGCCGGGGACAGGGCCTACGAGCAGTACTTC.

The V and J genes are TRBV29-1 and TRBJ2-7, with D possibly matching TRBD1 (5 bases). Germline CDR1 and CDR2: SQVTM and ANQGSEA. V was cut by 4 bases and J by 7 bases, with 14 bases left in between. CDR3 length: 12 residues. This CDR3 reads CSVAGYPGEQYF. CDR3 nucleotide sequence: TGCAGCGTTGCAGGGTATCCTGGGGAGCAGTACTTC.

The chain carries TRBV6-4 and TRBJ2-3; the D gene is possibly TRBD1 (5 bases). V gave up 3 bases and J gave up 1 base, with 14 bases separating them. This CDR3 comprises 16 residues. Germline-derived CDR1 and CDR2 are MRHNA and SNTAGT. CDR3 loop: CASSELGVWGTDTQYF. As DNA, the CDR3 is TGTGCCAGCAGTGAATTAGGGGTCTGGGGCACAGATACGCAGTATTTT.